The rows below give T cell receptor beta chains drawn from one sample of a study of cytomegalovirus exposure and HLA in healthy donors. The repertoire was sequenced with immunoSEQ multiplex PCR; TCRdb's copy has only in-frame clones and lacks some. The sample consists of 130,000 to 150,000 clones, about 80% of them appearing once. Material for sequencing was PBMCs. The receptor source for this set is a woman aged 55 to 70 in good health and CMV-seropositive. Both conserved end residues are part of each CDR3. A D gene is named only where the DNA matches it firmly. Clone size is given for some rows only: seen once, a few or many times, or a class if the clone is expanded.

CDR3 DNA: TGTGCCAGCAGTCTCTGGCCTAATTCACCCCTCCACTTT; CDR3 protein: CASSLWPNSPLHF; J gene: TRBJ1-6; D gene: NA; clone size: NA; V gene: TRBV27
CDR3 DNA: TGTGCCAGCACCCGGACAGGGGTCTCCTACGAGCAGTACTTC; CDR3 protein: CASTRTGVSYEQYF; J gene: TRBJ2-7; D gene: TRBD1; clone size: few; V gene: TRBV28
CDR3 DNA: TGTGCCAGCAGTTATTCGAAGCTAGCGGGACCCGCCTACAATGAGCAGTTCTTC; CDR3 protein: CASSYSKLAGPAYNEQFF; J gene: TRBJ2-1; D gene: TRBD2; clone size: NA; V gene: TRBV6-9
CDR3 DNA: TGTGCCAGCAGCCCGAGGACACAAATGAACACTGAAGCTTTCTTT; CDR3 protein: CASSPRTQMNTEAFF; J gene: TRBJ1-1; D gene: NA; clone size: NA; V gene: TRBV11-2
CDR3 DNA: TGTGCCAGCAGCGTTCTAGCGGGAAGCACAGATACGCAGTATTTT; CDR3 protein: CASSVLAGSTDTQYF; J gene: TRBJ2-3; D gene: TRBD2; clone size: NA; V gene: TRBV14
CDR3 DNA: TGTGCCAGCACCCTGGGGGGGAATTACGAGCAGTACTTC; CDR3 protein: CASTLGGNYEQYF; J gene: TRBJ2-7; D gene: TRBD2; clone size: NA; V gene: TRBV28
CDR3 DNA: TGTGCCAGCAGCTTGGAGTCAGGTGGCTTAGAGACCCAGTACTTC; CDR3 protein: CASSLESGGLETQYF; J gene: TRBJ2-5; D gene: NA; clone size: NA; V gene: TRBV5-4
CDR3 DNA: TGTGCCAGCAGCTTGGCATCCGGGACAGGTCTCCTTTTGGATGAGCAGTTCTTC; CDR3 protein: CASSLASGTGLLLDEQFF; J gene: TRBJ2-1; D gene: TRBD1; clone size: few; V gene: TRBV5-6
CDR3 DNA: TGTGCCAGCAGTTTAATGTCTAGCGCAGAGACCCAGTACTTC; CDR3 protein: CASSLMSSAETQYF; J gene: TRBJ2-5; D gene: NA; clone size: once; V gene: TRBV27
CDR3 DNA: TGTGCAAGTCGCCCTAGACCCGCGGGGGTCAATAGCAATCAGCCCCAGCATTTT; CDR3 protein: CASRPRPAGVNSNQPQHF; J gene: TRBJ1-5; D gene: NA; clone size: NA; V gene: TRBV12-2
CDR3 DNA: TGTGCCAGCAGTTTGGGACTAGCGGACACAGATACGCAGTATTTT; CDR3 protein: CASSLGLADTDTQYF; J gene: TRBJ2-3; D gene: TRBD2; clone size: NA; V gene: TRBV7-2
CDR3 DNA: TGTGCCAGCAGCTTATGGCTAACAGGGACCAATGAGCAGTTCTTC; CDR3 protein: CASSLWLTGTNEQFF; J gene: TRBJ2-1; D gene: NA; clone size: NA; V gene: TRBV13
CDR3 DNA: TGTGCCAGCTATCAACTCTTCGAAGCTTTCTTT; CDR3 protein: CASYQLFEAFF; J gene: TRBJ1-1; D gene: NA; clone size: NA; V gene: TRBV28
CDR3 DNA: TGTGCCACCAGCGGCATCCTGGGGAGACAGGCCTACGAGCAGTACTTC; CDR3 protein: CATSGILGRQAYEQYF; J gene: TRBJ2-7; D gene: NA; clone size: NA; V gene: TRBV15
CDR3 DNA: TGTGCCAGCAGCCCGTTGGGACAGGGGAACACCGGGGAGCTGTTTTTT; CDR3 protein: CASSPLGQGNTGELFF; J gene: TRBJ2-2; D gene: TRBD1; clone size: NA; V gene: TRBV14
CDR3 DNA: TGTGCCAGCAGCTTAGGACAAAACAGGGCTGAAAAACTGTTTTTT; CDR3 protein: CASSLGQNRAEKLFF; J gene: TRBJ1-4; D gene: NA; clone size: NA; V gene: TRBV5-5
CDR3 DNA: TGCAGCGTTGATGAGGGGGGGTCGTCTGGAAACACCATATATTTT; CDR3 protein: CSVDEGGSSGNTIYF; J gene: TRBJ1-3; D gene: NA; clone size: few; V gene: TRBV29-1
CDR3 DNA: TGTGCCAGCAGGCCCACACTAGCGGGACAAGAGACCCAGTACTTC; CDR3 protein: CASRPTLAGQETQYF; J gene: TRBJ2-5; D gene: TRBD2; clone size: once; V gene: TRBV2
CDR3 DNA: TGTGCCAGCAGCCTGGGACTAGTCCACGAGCAGTACTTC; CDR3 protein: CASSLGLVHEQYF; J gene: TRBJ2-7; D gene: TRBD2; clone size: NA; V gene: TRBV7-9
CDR3 DNA: TGTGCCAGCTCAACCATCCCCCACGACAGTCCGTCGGATACGCAGTATTTT; CDR3 protein: CASSTIPHDSPSDTQYF; J gene: TRBJ2-3; D gene: NA; clone size: NA; V gene: TRBV18
CDR3 DNA: TGTGCCAGCGGGGACAGGGCTAGCACAGATACGCAGTATTTT; CDR3 protein: CASGDRASTDTQYF; J gene: TRBJ2-3; D gene: TRBD1; clone size: NA; V gene: TRBV27
CDR3 DNA: TGCAGCGTCGAGGGACGGGAGGGCCTCCCAGATACGCAGTATTTT; CDR3 protein: CSVEGREGLPDTQYF; J gene: TRBJ2-3; D gene: TRBD2; clone size: NA; V gene: TRBV29-1
CDR3 DNA: TGTGCCAGCACTCCAGACCCCTCGGGCACCGGGGAGCTGTTTTTT; CDR3 protein: CASTPDPSGTGELFF; J gene: TRBJ2-2; D gene: NA; clone size: NA; V gene: TRBV27
CDR3 DNA: TGTGCCTGGAGTACCCCGGGACAGCGGCCTGGCTACACCTTC; CDR3 protein: CAWSTPGQRPGYTF; J gene: TRBJ1-2; D gene: TRBD1; clone size: few; V gene: TRBV30
CDR3 DNA: TGTGCCAGCTCACCGACTACAAGTATCGAACTGTTTTTT; CDR3 protein: CASSPTTSIELFF; J gene: TRBJ1-4; D gene: NA; clone size: NA; V gene: TRBV18
CDR3 DNA: TGTGCCAGCAGCTCTGAGGGACTCCCGGGGACAGATACGCAGTATTTT; CDR3 protein: CASSSEGLPGTDTQYF; J gene: TRBJ2-3; D gene: NA; clone size: NA; V gene: TRBV7-6
CDR3 DNA: TGTGCCAGCAGTCCGGGACAGACGAACACTGAAGCTTTCTTT; CDR3 protein: CASSPGQTNTEAFF; J gene: TRBJ1-1; D gene: TRBD1; clone size: NA; V gene: TRBV28
CDR3 DNA: TGCGCCAGCAGCCCCAGCGGGAGCATCCATGAGCAGTTCTTC; CDR3 protein: CASSPSGSIHEQFF; J gene: TRBJ2-1; D gene: TRBD2; clone size: NA; V gene: TRBV5-1
CDR3 DNA: TGCGCCAGCAGCTCGAAGATCGCCAGGGGGAAAACTGAAGCTTTCTTT; CDR3 protein: CASSSKIARGKTEAFF; J gene: TRBJ1-1; D gene: TRBD1; clone size: few; V gene: TRBV5-1
CDR3 DNA: TGTGCCAGCTCCTCATGGGACAGGGGCGCAGGCAATCAGCCCCAGCATTTT; CDR3 protein: CASSSWDRGAGNQPQHF; J gene: TRBJ1-5; D gene: TRBD1; clone size: NA; V gene: TRBV18
CDR3 DNA: TGTGCCAGCAGCAATGCCGGGACAGGGTCGAGTGGCTACACCTTC; CDR3 protein: CASSNAGTGSSGYTF; J gene: TRBJ1-2; D gene: TRBD1; clone size: once; V gene: TRBV5-6